A single sample gave rise to the 27 T cell receptor beta chains below, sequenced in a study of blood T cell repertoires in COVID-19. Clones were sequenced by immunoSEQ multiplex PCR, and TCRdb holds only the in-frame ones, with some missing. The table lists roughly 110,000 clones, about 84% of them singletons. The sequenced material came from peripheral blood. All receptors derive from a man over 45 with acute or convalescent COVID-19.

The chain combines TRBV13 with TRBJ2-3; tentatively, D is TRBD2 (7 bases). V was cut by 4 bases and J by 3 bases, with 26 bases left in between. The CDR3 sequence is 19 residues long. From germline, CDR1 is PRHDT and CDR2 FYEKMQ (reference sequence). The CDR3 here is CASSSEGDALSGETDTQYF. DNA of the CDR3: TGTGCCAGCAGCTCCGAGGGGGACGCTCTGAGCGGGGAGACAGATACGCAGTATTTT.

V is TRBV5-8 and J is TRBJ2-7, with D maybe TRBD1 (6 bases). With 7 bases removed from V and 0 bases from J, the gap between germline ends came to 14 bases. The CDR3 is 14 amino acids. Per the germline V gene, CDR1 is SGHTS and CDR2 is YDEGEE. CDR3 protein: CASQDRTVSYEQYF. As DNA, the CDR3 is TGTGCCAGCCAAGATCGGACAGTCTCCTACGAGCAGTACTTC.

This sequence joins TRBV7-8 and TRBJ1-5; the D gene is possibly TRBD1 (5 bases). Trimming removed 1 base from V and 9 bases from J, with 19 bases in between. CDR3 length: 16 amino acids. Germline CDR1 SGHVS, CDR2 FQNEAQ. The CDR3 reads CASSLVRGGRIPPQHF. The CDR3 nucleotides read TGTGCCAGCAGCTTAGTACGGGGGGGTCGAATCCCGCCCCAGCATTTT.

This sequence joins TRBV3-1 (or the pseudogene TRBV3-2) and TRBJ1-5; D ambiguous. Germline lookup yields CDR1 LGHDT and CDR2 YNNKEL (reference sequence). The CDR3 length is 16 residues. Trimming left V 0 bases short and J 0 bases short, with 9 bases between. The CDR3 loop is CASSQEFQVSNQPQHF. The CDR3 DNA follows: TGTGCCAGCAGCCAAGAGTTTCAGGTTAGCAATCAGCCCCAGCATTTT.

This clone was found a few times. V gene TRBV30 combines with J gene TRBJ1-2; a possible D gene is TRBD1 (5 bases). V shed 7 bases and J shed 7 bases, with 13 bases lying between them. Germline assignment: CDR1 GTSNPN and CDR2 SVGIG (reference sequence). This CDR3 region has 11 residues. The DNA for the CDR3 is TGTGCCTCCGAGGGAGGGGTTGGCTACACCTTC. Its protein is CASEGGVGYTF.

The rearrangement uses TRBV5-1 and TRBJ2-3, with 12 bases that match TRBD2. CDR1 is SGHRS and CDR2 is YFSETQ in the germline V gene. V dropped 3 bases and J dropped 1; count of bases not matched to a gene: 0. The CDR3 consists of 15 residues. The CDR3 spells CASSWTSGGTDTQYF. CDR3 nucleotides: TGCGCCAGCAGCTGGACTAGCGGGGGCACAGATACGCAGTATTTT.

The chain has TRBV28 and TRBJ1-1, with D maybe TRBD1 (5 bases). This CDR3 is built from 16 residues. Germline assignment: CDR1 MDHEN and CDR2 SYDVKM. Trimming removed 6 bases from V and 5 bases from J, with 22 bases in between. The CDR3 is CASRYKRGLAGTEAFF. The CDR3, as DNA: TGTGCCAGCAGATACAAAAGGGGACTGGCGGGGACTGAAGCTTTCTTT.

The chain joins TRBV9 to TRBJ2-6; TRBD2 might be the D (7 bases). Germline CDR1 and CDR2: SGDLS and YYNGEE. This CDR3 is 17 amino acids long. The V gene lost 1 base and the J gene lost 2 bases, with 13 bases spanning the gap. DNA of the CDR3: TGTGCCAGCAGCGTATCAGGGGAGGGTACTGGGGCCAACGTCCTGACTTTC. Amino acid sequence: CASSVSGEGTGANVLTF.

The chain recombines TRBV3-1 (or the pseudogene TRBV3-2) with TRBJ1-2; a weak D match, TRBD1 (6 bases). There are 15 residues in the CDR3. Germline V lookup: CDR1 LGHDT, CDR2 YNNKEL (reference sequence). V gave up 3 bases and J gave up 5 bases, with 16 bases separating them. The CDR3 spells CASSHLQGKGYGYTF. As DNA, the CDR3 is TGTGCCAGCAGCCACCTACAGGGTAAGGGGTATGGCTACACCTTC.

The rearrangement uses TRBV30 and TRBJ2-3, with no clear D. Germline V gene lookup returns CDR1 GTSNPN and CDR2 SVGIG (reference sequence). The germline V and J ends were trimmed by 5 bases and 3 bases, with 12 bases remaining between them. The CDR3 sequence is 13 residues long. CDR3 in amino acids: CAWGGRPTDTQYF. In nucleotides, the CDR3 is TGTGCCTGGGGCGGCAGACCTACAGATACGCAGTATTTT.

This clone was detected only a few times. V and J are TRBV21-1 and TRBJ1-5; TRBD1 is taken as the D call from the table, unchecked against the DNA. TRBV21-1 is designated a pseudogene. There are 16 residues in the CDR3. The CDR3 DNA follows: TGTGCCAGCAGCGCAAATTTGGACAGGGTAGGTCAGCCCCAGCATTTT. It encodes CASSANLDRVGQPQHF.

The table lists this clone with a count of one. The chain uses TRBV29-1 and TRBJ1-2; D remains ambiguous. Trimming removed 2 bases from V and 4 bases from J, with 14 bases in between. The V gene's germline CDR1 is SQVTM and CDR2 ANQGSEA. There are 14 residues in the CDR3. The CDR3 protein is CSVETSQLFYGYTF. The CDR3 nucleotides read TGCAGCGTTGAAACATCACAGCTATTCTATGGCTACACCTTC. The full variable domain, with the rest looked up from reference TRBV29-1 and TRBJ1-2, is SAVISQKPSRDICQRGTSLTIQCQVDSQVTMMFWYRQQPGQSLTLIATANQGSEATYESGFVIDKFPISRPNLTFSTLTVSNMSPEDSSIYLCSVETSQLFYGYTFGSGTRLTVV.

Here the CDR3 DNA reads TGTGCCATCAGTTACGACAGGGGCACTGAAGCTTTCTTT. It codes for CAISYDRGTEAFF. The genes are TRBV10-3 and TRBJ1-1, with 8 nucleotides matching TRBD1. Unmatched junction bases numbered 3, after V lost 5 bases and J lost 4 bases. This CDR3 has 13 residues. The germline V gene has CDR1 ENHRY and CDR2 SYGVKD.

The chain combines TRBV28 with TRBJ2-3; 8 bases map to TRBD2. CDR3 length equals 14 residues. Unmatched junction bases numbered 2, after V lost 6 bases and J lost 0 bases. The V gene's germline CDR1 is MDHEN and CDR2 SYDVKM. The CDR3 DNA sequence: TGTGCCAGCAGAAGCGGGGGTAGCACAGATACGCAGTATTTT. Encoded protein: CASRSGGSTDTQYF.

The J gene is TRBJ1-5, the V gene TRBV28, with a tentative D call TRBD1 (5 bases). V was trimmed by 5 bases and J by 0 bases, leaving 8 bases between them. The CDR3 runs to 14 residues. Germline V CDR1 and CDR2: MDHEN, SYDVKM. The CDR3 region has the DNA TGTGCCAGCAGTGGGGCAGCTAGCAATCAGCCCCAGCATTTT. It translates to CASSGAASNQPQHF.

The gene calls are TRBV28 and TRBJ1-2, with D possibly matching TRBD1 (6 bases). The CDR3 totals 13 residues. With 6 bases removed from V and 6 bases from J, the gap between germline ends came to 14 bases. The germline gives CDR1 MDHEN, CDR2 SYDVKM. CDR3 bases: TGTGCCAGCAGGACCACAGGGCGCGATGGCTACACCTTC. As protein: CASRTTGRDGYTF.

V usage is TRBV4-1 and J usage is TRBJ2-3, with D tentatively TRBD1 (5 bases). V dropped 1 base and J dropped 4 bases, with 15 bases sitting between them. This CDR3 contains 16 residues. Germline V CDR1 and CDR2: MGHRA, YSYEKL. CDR3 sequence reads: CASSQVSGWSADTQYF. Written as DNA, the CDR3 is TGCGCCAGCAGCCAAGTATCAGGGTGGAGCGCAGATACGCAGTATTTT.

The V and J genes are TRBV12-3 or TRBV12-4 and TRBJ2-1; D is unresolved. This CDR3 has 13 residues. Trimming took off 5 bases at V and 5 bases at J, with 10 bases between the two ends. The CDR3 bases are TGTGCCAGCAGTAATACAGTAAACAATGAGCAGTTCTTC. Residues: CASSNTVNNEQFF.

The CDR3 spells CASSLYSGAPYEQYF. The CDR3, as DNA: TGTGCCAGCAGCTTATATAGCGGGGCACCCTACGAGCAGTACTTC. The V and J genes are TRBV11-2 and TRBJ2-7, with 8 bases aligning to TRBD2. Germline CDR1 reads SGHAT; CDR2 reads FQNNGV. The CDR3 is 15 residues long. The ends lost 2 bases at V and 2 bases at J; junction bases unmatched: 5.

The chain recombines TRBV5-1 with TRBJ2-7, with D possibly matching TRBD1 (6 bases). Germline assignment: CDR1 SGHRS and CDR2 YFSETQ. CDR3 length equals 14 residues. V shed 4 bases and J shed 5 bases, with 16 bases lying between them. The chain's CDR3 is CASSDGSRDNEQYF. The CDR3 DNA is TGCGCCAGCAGCGACGGCTCTCGGGACAACGAGCAGTACTTC. Looking up the rest from reference TRBV5-1 and TRBJ2-7 gives the full variable domain: KAGVTQTPRYLIKTRGQQVTLSCSPISGHRSVSWYQQTPGQGLQFLFEYFSETQRNKGNFPGRFSGRQFSNSRSEMNVSTLELGDSALYLCASSDGSRDNEQYFGPGTRLTVT.

The gene calls are TRBV29-1 and TRBJ1-5; D uncertain. This CDR3 region has 13 residues. V dropped 7 bases and J dropped 5 bases, with 15 bases sitting between them. Germline loops: CDR1 SQVTM, CDR2 ANQGSEA. The CDR3 loop reads CSATDGDYQPQHF. CDR3 coding DNA: TGCAGCGCAACGGACGGGGATTATCAGCCCCAGCATTTT.

As regards this clone: This CDR3 is also generated by other DNA sequences in the sample. The chain has TRBV6-1 and TRBJ1-4; D is possibly TRBD1 (6 bases). This CDR3 is 15 amino acids long. V lost 2 bases and J 7 bases, leaving 14 bases between the germline ends. Germline loops: CDR1 MNHNS, CDR2 SASEGT. The CDR3 nucleotides read TGTGCCAGCAGTGAAATTAGGGGGTCGGGTGAAAAACTGTTTTTT. Its translation: CASSEIRGSGEKLFF.

This clone was recorded only once. CDR3 protein: CASSDQDRGSNQPQHF. The CDR3 DNA is TGTGCCAGCAGTGATCAGGACAGGGGGAGCAATCAGCCCCAGCATTTT. The J gene is TRBJ1-5, the V gene TRBV27, with 10 positions matching TRBD1. The V gene end was trimmed by 5 bases and the J gene end by 1 base; junction bases not matched to a gene: 5. The CDR3 has 16 residues. From germline, CDR1 is MNHEY and CDR2 SMNVEV (reference sequence).

The table lists this clone with a count of one. The DNA for the CDR3 is TGTGCCAGCAGCTCTAGGGACGGGACATCTAAGCATTTT. This translates into CASSSRDGTSKHF. The gene calls are TRBV7-2 and TRBJ1-5; D possibly corresponds to TRBD1 (6 bases). Germline loops: CDR1 SGHTA, CDR2 FQGNSA. The CDR3 spans 13 residues. The ends were cut back, 4 bases at V and 14 bases at J, with 18 bases in the middle.

In DNA, the CDR3 is TGTGCCAGCAGCTTATCCCCCTCTTTGAGGGTACGCTACAATGAGCAGTTCTTC. This encodes CASSLSPSLRVRYNEQFF. V is TRBV7-9 and J is TRBJ2-1; D possibly corresponds to TRBD2 (5 bases). The length of the CDR3 is 18 residues. Trimming left V 2 bases short and J 3 bases short, with 20 bases between. Germline CDR1 reads SEHNR; CDR2 reads FQNEAQ (reference sequence).

This clone was seen just once. The V call is TRBV28, the J call TRBJ2-7, with 7 bases fitting TRBD1. Trimming cost V 6 bases and J 2 bases; bases outside gene matches: 10. The CDR3 extends over 15 amino acids. Germline lookup yields CDR1 MDHEN and CDR2 SYDVKM. The CDR3 sequence is CASSKGQTLTYEQYF. The CDR3 nucleotides read TGTGCCAGCAGCAAGGGACAGACCCTAACCTACGAGCAGTACTTC.

The V gene is TRBV10-3, the J gene TRBJ2-2; 15 nucleotides align to TRBD2. Germline CDR1 is ENHRY and CDR2 is SYGVKD. The CDR3 is made up of 17 amino acids. V was clipped by 7 bases and J by 4 bases; unmatched bases: 7. The CDR3 reads CAITDGGLAGGTGELFF. DNA of the CDR3: TGTGCCATCACCGATGGGGGACTAGCGGGGGGCACCGGGGAGCTGTTTTTT.